This T cell receptor (beta chain) comes out of a study of blood T cells in healthy people across ages. A sample-barcoded 5' primer and a J-beta primer mix were used in a second PCR of roughly 6 to 12 cycles. A 12-random-nucleotide template-switch adaptor tagged each cDNA molecule. TCRdb re-called the 5' RACE reads through MiXCR, storing one row per CDR3 protein. This table holds about 540,000 distinct CDR3 sequences, nearly 25% found once. CDR1 and CDR2 (germline): MGHRA, YSYEKL. The J segment lost 6 bases and the V segment lost 0 bases, leaving 7 bases of the junction unmatched. The CDR3 has 15 residues. The sample was also linked to a second study, of T cells of mothers and their children. According to that study: The people who donated were three healthy Caucasian mothers and their six children. In unrelated and related pairs, TCR recombination output is shaped in a similar way by thymic selection.

This TCR derives from a boy aged 10-17 years in good health. The sample taken for sequencing was blood. The chain links TRBV4-1 to TRBJ2-7; 8 positions agree with TRBD2. The CDR3, as DNA: TGCGCCAGCAGCCAAGAGCCAGCGGGAGACCCCGAGCAGTACTTC. Translation gives CASSQEPAGDPEQYF.